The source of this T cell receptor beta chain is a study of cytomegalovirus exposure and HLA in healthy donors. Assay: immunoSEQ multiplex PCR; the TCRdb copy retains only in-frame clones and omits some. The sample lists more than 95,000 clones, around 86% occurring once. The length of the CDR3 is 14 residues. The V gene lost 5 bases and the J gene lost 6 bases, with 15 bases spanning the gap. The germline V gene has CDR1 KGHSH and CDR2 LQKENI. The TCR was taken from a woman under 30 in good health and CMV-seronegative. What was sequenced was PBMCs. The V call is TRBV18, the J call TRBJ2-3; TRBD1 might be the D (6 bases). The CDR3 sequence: CASSSTLQGDTQYF. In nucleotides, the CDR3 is TGTGCCAGCTCATCGACATTACAGGGCGATACGCAGTATTTT.